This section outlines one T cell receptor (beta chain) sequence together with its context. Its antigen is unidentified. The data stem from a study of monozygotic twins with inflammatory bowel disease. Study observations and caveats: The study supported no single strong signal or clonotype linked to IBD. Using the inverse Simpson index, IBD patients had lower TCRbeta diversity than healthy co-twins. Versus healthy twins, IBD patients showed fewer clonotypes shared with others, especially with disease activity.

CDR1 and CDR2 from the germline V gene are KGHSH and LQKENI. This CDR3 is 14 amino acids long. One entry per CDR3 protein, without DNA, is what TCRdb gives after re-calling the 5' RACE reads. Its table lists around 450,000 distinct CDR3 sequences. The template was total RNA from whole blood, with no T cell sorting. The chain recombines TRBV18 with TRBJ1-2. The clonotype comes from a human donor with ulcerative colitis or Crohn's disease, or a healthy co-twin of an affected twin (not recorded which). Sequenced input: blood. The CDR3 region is CASSPSDLGYGYTF.